This T cell receptor (beta chain) was captured in a study of blood T cell repertoires in COVID-19. For the study at large: The United States, Italy and Spain provided the acute and convalescent COVID-19 samples. The analysed material was cDNA or gDNA that came from T cells, B-cell-depleted T cells, or PBMCs.

The CDR3 has 13 residues. With V trimmed by 5 bases and J by 7 bases, 7 bases remained unmatched. CDR1 is MDHEN, CDR2 SYDVKM, per germline. Only in-frame clones appear in the TCRdb table, and some are missing; sequencing was by immunoSEQ multiplex PCR. Found here are around 180,000 clones, around nine tenths of them singletons; the top ten hold less than 5.5%. The rearrangement uses TRBV28 and TRBJ2-7, with 8 nucleotides matching TRBD1. The sample was peripheral blood. The receptor was isolated from a human donor in a cohort sampled during active COVID-19. The CDR3 sequence is CASSQGQGREQYF. In DNA form, the CDR3 reads TGTGCCAGCAGTCAAGGACAGGGAAGGGAGCAGTACTTC.